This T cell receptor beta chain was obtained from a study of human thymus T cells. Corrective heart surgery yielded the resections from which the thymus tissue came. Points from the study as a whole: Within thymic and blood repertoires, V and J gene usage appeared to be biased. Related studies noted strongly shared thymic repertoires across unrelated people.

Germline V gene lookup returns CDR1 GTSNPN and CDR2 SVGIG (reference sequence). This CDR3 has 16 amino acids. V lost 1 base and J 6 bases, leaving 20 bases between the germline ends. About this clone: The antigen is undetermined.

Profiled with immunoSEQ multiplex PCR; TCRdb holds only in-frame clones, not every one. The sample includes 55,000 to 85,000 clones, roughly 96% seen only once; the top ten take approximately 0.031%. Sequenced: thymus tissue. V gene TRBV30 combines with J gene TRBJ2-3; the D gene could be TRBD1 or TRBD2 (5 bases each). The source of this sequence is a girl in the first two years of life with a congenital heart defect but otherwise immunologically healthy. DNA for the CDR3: TGTGCCTGGAGTGGGGGCCTCAGGATGGAGGAGGATACGCAGTATTTT. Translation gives CAWSGGLRMEEDTQYF.